A single TCR beta chain is shown here with its context. It has no known antigen specificity. Within one base of it there is no much larger clone, and no base qualities were kept. This record belongs to a study of OX40 agonist ivuxolimab in advanced cancers. About the full investigation: The costimulatory receptor OX40 (CD134) was targeted by ivuxolimab, a fully human IgG2 agonistic monoclonal antibody. Among the roughly 50 dose-escalation patients, around 19 had hepatocellular carcinoma, approximately 15 melanoma, 9 renal cell carcinoma and 9 head and neck cancer. The paper describes the monotherapy dose-escalation part (N ≈ 51 patients) of the phase I trial of ivuxolimab. The dose-escalation cohort was about 87% male with a mean age of about 58 years, ranging from roughly 20 to 80. Intravenous ivuxolimab was administered to patients every 2 weeks at six dose levels: 0.01, 0.1, 0.3, 1.5, 3 and 10 mg/kg. Three dose-escalation patients achieved partial responses, one with hepatocellular carcinoma and two with cutaneous melanoma. Peripheral TCRbeta sequencing was intended to test whether TCR sequence diversity was altered and clonal T-cell expansion was caused by ivuxolimab. Prior anti-PD-1, anti-PD-L1 or anti-CTLA-4 therapy was permitted, and about two fifths of dose-escalation patients had received checkpoint inhibitors. What the study reported, not specific to this receptor: Clonal expansion of both CD4+ and CD8+ blood T cells was observed from baseline to week 6 at doses 0.1 to 3.0 mg/kg. In the 0.1-3.0 mg/kg groups, partial responders were among the patients with the lowest normalized peripheral clonal expansion, particularly in CD8+ T cells. Low levels of normalized T-cell clonal expansion were also seen in some nonresponding patients. Which antigens the clonally expanded peripheral T cells were specific for was not determined. On average, CD8+ T cells showed more expanded clones than CD4+ T cells after ivuxolimab.

To sequence the TCRbeta CDR3 region, genomic DNA was isolated from the sorted cells. TCRbeta CDR3 regions were sequenced using the immunoSEQ Assay. In TCRdb, the immuneACCESS table is reduced to in-frame sequences with V and J assigned. These tables do not hold every clone; where another copy was compared, an unresolved V gene accounts for under half, and the others remain unexplained. This sample gives about 26,000 clones in total; roughly 85% of them show up just once. 34% of the sample comes from the top ten. CDR1 and CDR2 are read off the germline V gene as SGDLS and YYNGEE. Trimming leaves V shorter by 4 bases and J shorter by 3 bases, with the junction holding 8 bases beyond the gene matches. Including cysteine and phenylalanine, the CDR3 has 18 amino acids. Only the CDR3 DNA is retained, 54 bases long and in frame from the first base. The trial excluded patients who had a history of autoimmune disease or who were on systemic immunosuppression. Peripheral blood for TCR sequencing was collected from all dose cohorts at baseline, on cycle 4 day 1, and on cycle 7 day 1. Samples came from an open-label, multicenter, first-in-human phase I dose-escalation trial of ivuxolimab. Adults with locally advanced or metastatic melanoma, renal cell carcinoma, hepatocellular carcinoma or head and neck squamous cell carcinoma were enrolled in the trial. Before TCR sequencing, CD4+ T cells and CD8+ T cells were sorted from peripheral blood as separate populations.

The V and J genes are TRBV9 and TRBJ2-1; 15 of the junction bases match TRBD2. This receptor was identified in an adult with an advanced solid tumor such as melanoma, head and neck, liver or kidney cancer. This specimen was CD4+ or CD8+ T cells sorted from blood, taken in a trial of the OX40 agonist ivuxolimab. The DNA reads as follows: TGTGCCAGCAGCTCGAGGACTAGCGGGAGGGATATCTACAATGAGCAGTTCTTC. It is translated as CASSSRTSGRDIYNEQFF.